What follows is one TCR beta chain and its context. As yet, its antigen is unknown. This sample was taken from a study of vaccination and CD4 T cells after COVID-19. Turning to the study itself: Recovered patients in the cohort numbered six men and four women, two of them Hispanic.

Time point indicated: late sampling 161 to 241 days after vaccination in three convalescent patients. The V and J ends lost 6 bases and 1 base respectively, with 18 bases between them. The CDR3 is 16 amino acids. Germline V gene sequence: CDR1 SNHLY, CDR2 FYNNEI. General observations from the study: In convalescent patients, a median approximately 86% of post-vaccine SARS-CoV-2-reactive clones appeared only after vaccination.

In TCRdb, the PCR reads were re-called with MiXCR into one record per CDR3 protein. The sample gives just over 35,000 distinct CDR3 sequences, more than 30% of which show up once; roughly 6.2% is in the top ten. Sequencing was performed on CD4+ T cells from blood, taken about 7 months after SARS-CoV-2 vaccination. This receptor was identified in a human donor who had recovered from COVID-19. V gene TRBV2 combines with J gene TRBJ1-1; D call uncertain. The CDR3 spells CASRDRTGMRNTEAFF. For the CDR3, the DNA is TGTGCCAGCAGGGATAGGACGGGGATGAGGAACACTGAAGCTTTCTTT.